This T cell receptor beta chain is drawn from a study of T cell responses to AZD1222 COVID-19 vaccine. Germline loops: CDR1 SGHAT, CDR2 FQNNGV. The CDR3 has 14 residues. V was clipped by 5 bases and J by 8 bases, with 18 bases between them. Profiling relied on immunoSEQ multiplex PCR, and the TCRdb table lists in-frame clones only, not all of them. The table lists approximately 92,000 clones, around 90% of them singletons, with 2.9% in the top ten. This TCR derives from an adult in good health. The chain recombines TRBV11-2 with TRBJ1-1; unclear D gene. Sequencing was performed on peripheral blood, taken on day 0 of AZD1222 vaccination. CDR3 sequence: CASSRSGWAAEAFF. In DNA, the CDR3 is TGTGCCAGCAGCCGCAGCGGGTGGGCGGCGGAAGCTTTCTTT.